One sample yielded the 21 T cell receptor beta chains listed below, sequenced in a study of shared clonotypes between healthy human individuals. TCRdb's copy holds only in-frame clones and misses some; the assay was immunoSEQ multiplex PCR. The table records 1.5 million to 2.5 million clones, about 94% of them present only once. Naive CD8 cells, CD45RO-negative and positively selected for CCR7, excluded terminally differentiated effector memory CD45RA+ cells. The sequencing sample was made of naive CD8+ T cells sorted from blood. The receptor set was obtained from a man younger than 30 in good health.

This sequence joins TRBV5-1 and TRBJ1-2; 7 bases are shared with TRBD1. The germline gives CDR1 SGHRS, CDR2 YFSETQ. The CDR3 covers 16 residues. With V trimmed by 4 bases and J by 6 bases, 15 bases remained unmatched. The CDR3 sequence is CASSETHRGSGHGYTF. The CDR3 DNA follows: TGCGCCAGCAGCGAAACGCACAGGGGTTCGGGCCATGGCTACACCTTC.

The chain uses TRBV7-9 and TRBJ2-2, with TRBD2 matching 10 bases. CDR3 length: 17 residues. Germline CDR1 is SEHNR and CDR2 is FQNEAQ (reference sequence). The J segment lost 6 bases and the V segment lost 5 bases, leaving 12 bases of the junction unmatched. The CDR3 is CASSAPPGLAAAGELFF. CDR3 DNA sequence: TGTGCCAGCAGCGCCCCTCCCGGACTAGCGGCCGCCGGGGAGCTGTTTTTT.

The chain links TRBV9 to TRBJ2-3, with D possibly TRBD2 on 6 matching bases. CDR1 and CDR2 (germline): SGDLS, YYNGEE. V was trimmed by 4 bases and J by 2 bases, leaving 11 bases between them. This CDR3 is 14 amino acids long. CDR3 in DNA: TGTGCCAGCAGCCTCGGGGGTCACACAGATACGCAGTATTTT. It codes for CASSLGGHTDTQYF.

This sequence joins TRBV9 and TRBJ1-2, with 7 nucleotides matching TRBD1. Germline values: CDR1 SGDLS, CDR2 YYNGEE. With V trimmed by 5 bases and J by 4 bases, 5 bases remained unmatched. CDR3 size: 13 residues. The CDR3 is CASSERDSYGYTF. The CDR3 DNA reads as TGTGCCAGCAGTGAAAGGGACAGCTATGGCTACACCTTC. Using reference TRBV9 and TRBJ1-2 for the parts outside the CDR3, the full variable domain is DSGVTQTPKHLITATGQRVTLRCSPRSGDLSVYWYQQSLDQGLQFLIQYYNGEERAKGNILERFSAQQFPDLHSELNLSSLELGDSALYFCASSERDSYGYTFGSGTRLTVV.

The chain recombines TRBV7-2 with TRBJ2-7; tentative D call: TRBD1 (5 bases). The CDR3 extends over 13 amino acids. Trimming took off 6 bases at V and 2 bases at J, with 11 bases between the two ends. Germline loops: CDR1 SGHTA, CDR2 FQGNSA. The chain's CDR3 is CASRPSGTYEQYF. The CDR3 nucleotides read TGTGCCAGCAGGCCATCAGGGACCTACGAGCAGTACTTC.

This clone showed up just once. The chain has TRBV2 and TRBJ2-7; a possible D gene is TRBD1 (5 bases). The V and J ends lost 7 bases and 2 bases respectively, with 15 bases between them. The germline V gene has CDR1 SNHLY and CDR2 FYNNEI. The CDR3 is 14 residues long. In DNA form, the CDR3 reads TGTGCCAGCACTTTTGGGGCCTTTACCTACGAGCAGTACTTC. Its protein is CASTFGAFTYEQYF.

The V and J genes are TRBV27 and TRBJ2-2, with 7 bases matching TRBD2. The CDR3 sequence is 17 residues long. V trimming: 2 bases; J trimming: 5 bases; junction bases outside the gene matches: 11. Germline assignment: CDR1 MNHEY and CDR2 SMNVEV (reference sequence). The CDR3 DNA follows: TGTGCCAGCAGTTTACCCATAGGTGGCGGGAGTACCGGGGAGCTGTTTTTT. This gives the protein CASSLPIGGGSTGELFF.

The chain links TRBV4-3 to TRBJ1-1; 8 nucleotides align to TRBD1. The CDR3 has 13 residues. Looked up from germline, CDR1 is LGHNA and CDR2 is YSLEER. With V trimmed by 4 bases and J by 6 bases, 4 bases remained unmatched. The CDR3 here is CASSLDRGAEAFF. The DNA for the CDR3 is TGCGCCAGCAGCCTCGACAGGGGAGCTGAAGCTTTCTTT.

V and J are TRBV6-1 and TRBJ1-2; 8 bases agree with TRBD1. J gave up 4 bases and V 6 bases, and 4 bases lay outside the gene matches. CDR3 length: 13 residues. Germline V gene data show CDR1 as MNHNS and CDR2 as SASEGT. CDR3 nucleotides: TGTGCCAGCAGGGACAGGGCCTCCTATGGCTACACCTTC. Translation: CASRDRASYGYTF.

The V call is TRBV7-9, the J call TRBJ2-1; D call uncertain. Per germline, CDR1 SEHNR and CDR2 FQNEAQ (reference sequence). The CDR3 totals 12 residues. Trimming took 1 base from V and 8 from J, leaving 6 bases between them. CDR3 region: CASSLVVHEQFF. CDR3 DNA sequence: TGTGCCAGCAGCTTAGTGGTTCATGAGCAGTTCTTC. The entire variable domain, with the rest obtained from reference TRBV7-9 and TRBJ2-1, is as follows: DTGVSQNPRHKITKRGQNVTFRCDPISEHNRLYWYRQTLGQGPEFLTYFQNEAQLEKSRLLSDRFSAERPKGSFSTLEIQRTEQGDSAMYLCASSLVVHEQFFGPGTRLTVL.

This chain uses TRBV10-1 with TRBJ2-3; D is undetermined. The germline gives CDR1 WNHNN, CDR2 SYGVQD (reference sequence). CDR3 length equals 15 residues. The V end was cut by 2 bases, the J end by 3 bases, with 12 bases between. CDR3: CASSEGPVPTDTQYF. For the CDR3, the DNA is TGCGCCAGCAGTGAGGGGCCCGTCCCGACAGATACGCAGTATTTT.

CDR3 DNA sequence: TGTGCCAGCAGCAAATCAAGCGGGAGCTCCTACAATGAGCAGTTCTTC. It yields the protein CASSKSSGSSYNEQFF. This chain links TRBV21-1 with TRBJ2-1; the table's D call, TRBD2, was not checked against the DNA. TRBV21-1 is assigned pseudogene status. This CDR3 has 16 residues.

CDR3 nucleotides: TGTGCCAGCAGCTTAAACGCCGGAATGGATCAGCCCCAGCATTTT. The encoded protein is CASSLNAGMDQPQHF. V and J are TRBV7-2 and TRBJ1-5; D remains unclear. This CDR3 region has 15 residues. V was trimmed by 2 bases and J by 5 bases, leaving 13 bases between them. In germline, CDR1 is SGHTA, CDR2 FQGNSA.

This clone has a single count. The V and J genes are TRBV7-9 and TRBJ2-3; 8 bases line up with TRBD1. Germline loops: CDR1 SEHNR, CDR2 FQNEAQ (reference sequence). The V and J ends lost 2 bases and 3 bases, in that order; junction bases with no gene match: 10. This CDR3 is built from 17 residues. CDR3 in amino acids: CASSLPLDRGGTDTQYF. DNA of the CDR3: TGTGCCAGCAGCTTACCCCTAGACAGGGGAGGAACAGATACGCAGTATTTT.

The chain carries TRBV6-5 and TRBJ2-1; D might be TRBD2 (6 bases). The CDR3 contains 14 residues. V was trimmed by 5 bases and J by 7 bases, leaving 15 bases between them. Germline V lookup: CDR1 MNHEY, CDR2 SVGAGI. CDR3 amino acids: CASSTLPGGNEQFF. Written as DNA, the CDR3 is TGTGCCAGCAGTACATTACCTGGGGGGAATGAGCAGTTCTTC.

This sequence joins TRBV9 and TRBJ2-5; no reliable D call. V lost 2 bases, J lost 3 bases, and 8 bases lay in between. The CDR3 has 13 residues. Germline V gene data show CDR1 as SGDLS and CDR2 as YYNGEE. The CDR3 here is CASSVSTKETQYF. The CDR3 DNA reads TGTGCCAGCAGCGTCAGTACAAAAGAGACCCAGTACTTC.

The CDR3 is CASSFPGVCTF. The CDR3 DNA is TGTGCCAGCAGTTTTCCAGGGGTCTGCACCTTC. The chain joins TRBV28 to TRBJ1-2; D is perhaps TRBD1 (6 bases). V lost 3 bases, J lost 13 bases, and 12 bases lay in between. Germline CDR1 is MDHEN and CDR2 is SYDVKM. The CDR3 is made up of 11 amino acids.

The J gene is TRBJ1-1, the V gene TRBV29-1; D unclear. Trimming took 0 bases from V and 3 from J, leaving 14 bases between them. Germline assignment: CDR1 SQVTM and CDR2 ANQGSEA. There are 15 residues in the CDR3. CDR3 coding DNA: TGCAGCGTTGAAGATCTGGGCTGGGGAGACACTGAAGCTTTCTTT. Protein product: CSVEDLGWGDTEAFF.

In this sample, this clone turned up once. This sequence joins TRBV7-9 and TRBJ2-3; D is unclear. Trimming removed 7 bases from V and 2 bases from J, with 16 bases in between. The germline V gene encodes CDR1 SEHNR and CDR2 FQNEAQ (reference sequence). The CDR3 runs to 15 residues. This CDR3 reads CASTVVTPSTDTQYF. The CDR3 coding sequence is TGTGCCAGCACCGTGGTAACACCCTCCACAGATACGCAGTATTTT.

Only one count was recorded for this clone. The chain recombines TRBV11-2 with TRBJ2-7; D could derive from TRBD1 or TRBD2 (5 bases each). V was shortened by 5 bases and J by 3 bases, with 17 bases between the two germline ends. Germline-derived CDR1 and CDR2 are SGHAT and FQNNGV. CDR3 length: 15 residues. The CDR3 region has the DNA TGTGCCAGCAGCCCAGAGAGGGGACCGTTCTACGAGCAGTACTTC. Its translation is CASSPERGPFYEQYF.

The V gene is TRBV29-1, the J gene TRBJ2-5; the match to TRBD1 covers 7 bases. The ends lost 5 bases at V and 5 bases at J; junction bases unmatched: 8. The CDR3 is 13 amino acids. CDR1 is SQVTM and CDR2 is ANQGSEA in the germline V gene. The CDR3 loop is CSVHTGVEETQYF. The CDR3 nucleotides are TGCAGCGTTCACACAGGGGTGGAGGAGACCCAGTACTTC.